These 2 T cell receptor beta chains were sequenced from one sample in a study of T cells in tuberculosis. After thawing and overnight rest, PBMC were stained with GMM-loaded CD1B tetramer, viability dye and anti-CD3 for sorting. The lipid loaded on the CD1B tetramers was C32 glucose monomycolate from Rhodococcus equi. This table comes from immunoSEQ multiplex PCR, and its TCRdb copy is limited to in-frame clones, with some not included. This sample yields nearly 60,000 clones, of which 88% are seen a single time; roughly 22% belongs to the top ten. The sequenced material came from CD1b-GMM tetramer-negative cells sorted from PBMCs. All receptors derive from an adult woman with latent tuberculosis.

J is TRBJ2-3 and V is TRBV12-5; no clear D. The V end was cut by 3 bases, the J end by 4 bases, with 14 bases between. Germline V lookup: CDR1 LGHNT, CDR2 FRNRAP. The CDR3 is 15 amino acids. The CDR3 nucleotides are TGTGCTAGTGGTTTCGTGATAGAACGATCAGATACGCAGTATTTT. This encodes CASGFVIERSDTQYF.

The V and J genes are TRBV6-5 and TRBJ2-2; possibly TRBD1 for D (6 bases). Trimming stripped 5 bases from V and 4 bases from J, with 14 bases between. This CDR3 spans 15 amino acids. In germline, CDR1 is MNHEY, CDR2 SVGAGI. The CDR3 DNA sequence: TGTGCCAGCAGTCCCCTAACAGGGCCCACCGGGGAGCTGTTTTTT. Its translation: CASSPLTGPTGELFF.